Below, 18 T cell receptor beta chains from the same sample are listed, as sequenced in a study of T cell responses to AZD1222 COVID-19 vaccine. Clones were sequenced by immunoSEQ multiplex PCR, and TCRdb holds only the in-frame ones, with some missing. Of about 140,000 clones listed, less than 95% are singletons. The specimen comprised peripheral blood, sampled on day 0 of AZD1222 vaccination. The receptors stem from an adult in good health.

This clone was seen just once. This chain links TRBV2 with TRBJ1-2; D is unresolved. CDR1 and CDR2 from the germline V gene are SNHLY and FYNNEI. CDR3 size: 14 residues. The V end lost 0 bases, the J end lost 4 bases, and 9 bases lay between the germline ends. The CDR3 spells CASSEARSTYGYTF. DNA of the CDR3: TGTGCCAGCAGTGAAGCGCGGAGCACCTATGGCTACACCTTC. Variable domain in full (rest from reference TRBV2 and TRBJ1-2): EPEVTQTPSHQVTQMGQEVILRCVPISNHLYFYWYRQILGQKVEFLVSFYNNEISEKSEIFDDQFSVERPDGSNFTLKIRSTKLEDSAMYFCASSEARSTYGYTFGSGTRLTVV.

The chain is built from TRBV11-2 and TRBJ1-6, with a possible D match to TRBD1 (5 bases). V lost 4 bases to trimming and J lost 6 bases, with 10 bases between them. The CDR3 is 14 residues long. Germline CDR1 is SGHAT and CDR2 is FQNNGV. The CDR3 here is CASSSQGANSPLHF. The CDR3 nucleotides are TGTGCCAGCAGCTCGCAGGGTGCTAATTCACCCCTCCACTTT.

The V call is TRBV19, the J call TRBJ2-3; perhaps TRBD1 as D (6 bases). CDR3 length: 15 residues. Trimming took 8 bases from V and 3 from J, leaving 18 bases between them. CDR1 LNHDA and CDR2 SQIVND come from the germline V gene (reference sequence). The CDR3 region is CASCGGDTRTDTQYF. DNA of the CDR3: TGTGCCAGTTGTGGTGGGGACACTCGAACAGATACGCAGTATTTT.

The chain couples TRBV30 to TRBJ1-1; D might be TRBD1 (6 bases). Trimming left V 4 bases short and J 4 bases short, with 16 bases between. The germline V gene has CDR1 GTSNPN and CDR2 SVGIG (reference sequence). This CDR3 is 14 amino acids long. CDR3 amino acids: CAWTGQGPGTEAFF. CDR3 sequence (DNA): TGTGCCTGGACTGGTCAGGGGCCGGGCACTGAAGCTTTCTTT.

The chain combines TRBV28 with TRBJ1-1; TRBD1 is a possible D gene (5 bases). Germline CDR1 reads MDHEN; CDR2 reads SYDVKM. The length of the CDR3 is 15 residues. Trimming left V 6 bases short and J 1 base short, with 15 bases between. Here the CDR3 DNA reads TGTGCCAGCAGGGGGCTTTCCCCCAAGAACACTGAAGCTTTCTTT. Its translation: CASRGLSPKNTEAFF.

The V and J genes are TRBV27 and TRBJ1-2; D perhaps matches TRBD1 (5 bases). This CDR3 contains 12 residues. The V gene lost 8 bases and the J gene lost 2 bases, with 9 bases spanning the gap. Germline CDR1 MNHEY, CDR2 SMNVEV (reference sequence). Here the CDR3 DNA reads TGTGCCAGCGGGGGATGGAACTATGGCTACACCTTC. Its translation: CASGGWNYGYTF.

The V gene is TRBV7-9, the J gene TRBJ2-2; unclear D gene. CDR3 length equals 12 residues. Germline CDR1 is SEHNR and CDR2 is FQNEAQ (reference sequence). Trimming cost V 6 bases and J 6 bases, with 8 bases left between them. CDR3 sequence (DNA): TGTGCCAGCAGGGTCTCACCCGGGGAGCTGTTTTTT. It encodes CASRVSPGELFF.

This clone was counted between two and nine times. V is TRBV6-2 or TRBV6-3 and J is TRBJ1-2; no clear D gene. Germline CDR1 and CDR2: MNHEY and SVGEGT. This CDR3 contains 12 residues. The V end lost 6 bases, the J end lost 4 bases, and 9 bases lay between the germline ends. The CDR3 coding sequence is TGTGCCAGCAGCCTCGACTCCTATGGCTACACCTTC. Translating it yields CASSLDSYGYTF.

The CDR3 spells CASSSGGVQETQYF. The CDR3 coding sequence is TGTGCCAGCAGCTCGGGGGGGGTCCAAGAGACCCAGTACTTC. The chain carries TRBV7-9 and TRBJ2-5; 8 bases agree with TRBD2. This CDR3 has 14 amino acids. Germline CDR1 reads SEHNR; CDR2 reads FQNEAQ (reference sequence). Unmatched junction bases numbered 2, after V lost 4 bases and J lost 1 base.

The rearrangement uses TRBV10-3 and TRBJ2-2; D possibly corresponds to TRBD1 (5 bases). Deletions cut 3 bases from V and 6 bases from J, with 11 bases between. CDR3 size: 14 residues. Germline V gene lookup returns CDR1 ENHRY and CDR2 SYGVKD. The CDR3 DNA is TGTGCCATCAGTGACGCCAGGGTGTCCGGGGAGCTGTTTTTT. It encodes CAISDARVSGELFF.

The gene calls are TRBV7-8 and TRBJ2-7; 8 nucleotides line up with TRBD2. Trimming cost V 2 bases and J 2 bases; bases outside gene matches: 2. The CDR3 is 14 amino acids. CDR1 is SGHVS, CDR2 FQNEAQ, per germline. The CDR3, as DNA: TGTGCCAGCAGCTTAACCGGGAGGGCCTACGAGCAGTACTTC. As protein: CASSLTGRAYEQYF. The entire variable domain, with the rest obtained from reference TRBV7-8 and TRBJ2-7, is as follows: GAGVSQSPRYKVAKRGQDVALRCDPISGHVSLFWYQQALGQGPEFLTYFQNEAQLDKSGLPSDRFFAERPEGSVSTLKIQRTQQEDSAVYLCASSLTGRAYEQYFGPGTRLTVT.

The chain joins TRBV11-2 to TRBJ1-6; no definite D call. This CDR3 contains 14 residues. Trimming cost V 4 bases and J 0 bases, with 4 bases left between them. Germline-derived CDR1 and CDR2 are SGHAT and FQNNGV. The CDR3 region has the DNA TGTGCCAGCAGCTCGAGCTCCTATAATTCACCCCTCCACTTT. Its protein product is CASSSSSYNSPLHF.

The chain joins TRBV4-1 to TRBJ2-3; tentatively, D is TRBD1 or TRBD2 (6 bases each). This CDR3 has 15 residues. V was pared by 2 bases and J by 6 bases, with 15 bases between. Germline V gene sequence: CDR1 MGHRA, CDR2 YSYEKL. The CDR3 is CASSQRVGGLDTQYF. As DNA, the CDR3 is TGCGCCAGCAGCCAAAGAGTAGGGGGACTTGATACGCAGTATTTT.

The chain joins TRBV18 to TRBJ1-4; no firm D call. The V gene's germline CDR1 is KGHSH and CDR2 LQKENI. Trimming cost V 2 bases and J 5 bases, with 6 bases left between them. This CDR3 has 13 amino acids. The CDR3 sequence is CASSPVGNEKLFF. CDR3 sequence (DNA): TGTGCCAGCTCACCAGTAGGGAATGAAAAACTGTTTTTT.

The rearrangement links TRBV11-3 to TRBJ2-1; 9 positions agree with TRBD2. Germline V gene sequence: CDR1 SGHNT, CDR2 YENEEA. The length of the CDR3 is 18 residues. V dropped 5 bases and J dropped 1; count of bases not matched to a gene: 12. The CDR3 DNA sequence: TGTGCCAGCAGCCTCCGTAGCGCGGGGGGGTCTTCCTACAATGAGCAGTTCTTC. Amino acids: CASSLRSAGGSSYNEQFF.

This chain connects TRBV15 to TRBJ1-1; D not certain. The CDR3 is 15 amino acids. V was pared by 1 base and J by 0 bases, with 9 bases between. Germline CDR1 reads LNHNV; CDR2 reads YYDKDF (reference sequence). CDR3 bases: TGTGCCACCAGCAGAGCGGGATCATTGAACACTGAAGCTTTCTTT. Residues: CATSRAGSLNTEAFF. Combining the CDR3 with reference TRBV15 and TRBJ1-1 gives the whole variable domain DAMVIQNPRYQVTQFGKPVTLSCSQTLNHNVMYWYQQKSSQAPKLLFHYYDKDFNNEADTPDNFQSRRPNTSFCFLDIRSPGLGDTAMYLCATSRAGSLNTEAFFGQGTRLTVV.

The gene calls are TRBV12-3 or TRBV12-4 and TRBJ1-3; D not resolved. The V end was cut by 5 bases, the J end by 4 bases, with 9 bases between. This CDR3 is built from 13 residues. The chain's CDR3 is CASSIESGNTIYF. The DNA for the CDR3 is TGTGCCAGCAGTATTGAGTCCGGAAACACCATATATTTT.

V gene TRBV7-8 combines with J gene TRBJ2-2, with D unclear. Looked up from germline, CDR1 is SGHVS and CDR2 is FQNEAQ. V was clipped by 6 bases and J by 8 bases, with 13 bases between them. The length of the CDR3 is 13 residues. The CDR3 spells CASRPPAAGELFF. The CDR3 nucleotides read TGTGCCAGCAGACCGCCCGCTGCGGGGGAGCTGTTTTTT.